This entry lists 30 T cell receptor beta chains sequenced from one sample in a study of T cells in Graves' hyperthyroidism and ophthalmopathy. Researchers took RNA transcripts and amplified the TCR beta CDR3 regions from them. With the HTBI primer set, the TCR CDR3 went through a first round of RT-PCR. TCRdb re-called the multiplex PCR reads with MiXCR, one entry per CDR3 protein. The top ten hold about two fifths of the sample, which has roughly 500,000 distinct CDR3 sequences, about 46% seen once. Sample: peripheral blood or thyroid tissue (not recorded which). These receptors were collected from an adult woman with Graves' disease, either hyperthyroidism or ophthalmopathy (not recorded which).

This clonotype was seen more than once but under ten times. CDR3 in DNA: TGTGCCAGCAGCTTAGTAGGGACCGGTGAAGCTTTCTTT. It specifies CASSLVGTGEAFF. The rearrangement links TRBV7-9 to TRBJ1-1; a weak D match, TRBD1 (5 bases). CDR1 and CDR2 from the germline V gene are SEHNR and FQNEAQ (reference sequence). The CDR3 totals 13 residues. The V and J ends lost 1 base and 7 bases respectively, with 10 bases between them.

The chain recombines TRBV7-9 with TRBJ2-2, with D perhaps matching TRBD1 or TRBD2 (5 bases each). V lost 2 bases and J lost 8, with 18 bases in between. CDR1 is SEHNR, CDR2 FQNEAQ, per germline (reference sequence). The CDR3 loop spans 16 amino acids. In nucleotides, the CDR3 is TGTGCCAGCAGCTTAACTCCGGGTCAGGGAGTGGGGGAGCTGTTTTTT. This sequence encodes CASSLTPGQGVGELFF.

A remark on this clonotype: This may arise from a read error, as a much more abundant clone is one base away. The J gene is TRBJ1-5, the V gene TRBV6-1, with D tentatively TRBD1 (6 bases). Trimming pared 10 bases from V and 4 bases from J, leaving 14 bases between. This CDR3 region has 13 residues. Germline V CDR1 and CDR2: MNHNS, SASEGT. The CDR3 DNA follows: TGTGCCACCGGGACAACGAATAATCAGCCCCAGCATTTT. Its translation: CATGTTNNQPQHF.

This clonotype was observed at least ten times. V usage is TRBV9 and J usage is TRBJ2-1, with TRBD2 as a possible D gene (5 bases). Germline assignment: CDR1 SGDLS and CDR2 YYNGEE. Trimming left V 0 bases short and J 10 bases short, with 11 bases between. There are 13 residues in the CDR3. CDR3 in amino acids: CASSVGTEREQFF. DNA of the CDR3: TGTGCCAGCAGCGTAGGGACTGAAAGGGAGCAGTTCTTC. Full variable domain (missing parts from reference TRBV9 and TRBJ2-1): DSGVTQTPKHLITATGQRVTLRCSPRSGDLSVYWYQQSLDQGLQFLIQYYNGEERAKGNILERFSAQQFPDLHSELNLSSLELGDSALYFCASSVGTEREQFFGPGTRLTVL.

V usage is TRBV24-1 and J usage is TRBJ1-5; 9 bases map to TRBD1. In germline, CDR1 is KGHDR, CDR2 SFDVKD. The CDR3 has 14 amino acids. The J segment lost 7 bases and the V segment lost 8 bases, leaving 8 bases of the junction unmatched. The CDR3 sequence: CATMGTGGGQPQHF. As DNA, the CDR3 is TGTGCCACCATGGGCACAGGGGGCGGGCAGCCCCAGCATTTT.

With regard to this clonotype: The junction departs from germline at one end; a sequencing error may be responsible. CDR3 loop: CASSLMDTQYF. In DNA form, the CDR3 reads TGTGCTAGCAGCTTAATGGATACCCAGTACTTC. The chain couples TRBV7-7 to TRBJ2-5; D remains ambiguous. CDR3 length equals 11 residues. Germline V gene data show CDR1 as SSHAT and CDR2 as FNYEAQ (reference sequence).

Note on this clonotype: The CDR3 ends on some other residue instead of the conserved phenylalanine or tryptophan, so this is likely a read error. The DNA is omitted, as the CDR3 cannot be located on it reliably, and the CDR3 follows TCRdb's listing. The genes are TRBV5-1 and TRBJ1-4. CDR1 is SGHRS, CDR2 YFSETQ, per germline. The CDR3 totals 9 residues, both ends included. The CDR3 loop is CASSLAGDY.

This clonotype appeared a few times. Just one base apart from a much larger clone, this may be a read error. The chain uses TRBV4-1 and TRBJ1-2; the D is unclear. The CDR3 runs to 14 residues. Germline V gene sequence: CDR1 MGHRA, CDR2 YSYEKL. The DNA of the CDR3 is TGCGCCAGCAGCCAAGATGCTCAGAACTATGACTACACCTTC. Amino acids: CASSQDAQNYDYTF.

This clonotype has a count of ten or more. The chain combines TRBV7-8 with TRBJ2-7, with a weak D call TRBD1 (5 bases). V was clipped by 1 base and J by 6 bases, with 16 bases between them. The CDR3 loop spans 15 amino acids. The germline V gene encodes CDR1 SGHVS and CDR2 FQNEAQ. CDR3 sequence reads: CASSLEALGRSEQYF. The CDR3 nucleotides are TGTGCCAGCAGCTTAGAGGCCCTGGGGCGGAGCGAGCAGTACTTC.

This clonotype was counted at least ten times. This rearrangement joins TRBV12-3 or TRBV12-4 to TRBJ2-2, with TRBD1 as a possible D gene (6 bases). V lost 6 bases and J 1 base, leaving 12 bases between the germline ends. This CDR3 comprises 15 residues. The CDR3 loop reads CASRSGTLNTGELFF. CDR3 coding DNA: TGTGCCAGCAGATCCGGGACACTGAACACCGGGGAGCTGTTTTTT.

This sequence joins TRBV3-1 and TRBJ2-5; TRBD1 matches at 8 bases. The CDR3 has 14 amino acids. Germline lookup yields CDR1 LGHDT and CDR2 YNNKEL (reference sequence). The V and J ends lost 3 bases and 2 bases, in that order; junction bases with no gene match: 2. CDR3 DNA: TGTGCCAGCAGCCAGACAGGGGATCAAGAGACCCAGTACTTC. Translation gives CASSQTGDQETQYF.

V is TRBV29-1 and J is TRBJ2-1; D is unresolved. The ends were cut back, 5 bases at V and 1 base at J, with 12 bases in the middle. CDR1 is SQVTM, CDR2 ANQGSEA, per germline. The CDR3 consists of 14 residues. The CDR3 nucleotides read TGCAGCGTTCGTGACACTTCGTCCTACAATGAGCAGTTCTTC. Residues: CSVRDTSSYNEQFF.

This clonotype came up a few times. The chain combines TRBV7-8 with TRBJ1-2, with a tentative D call TRBD1 (5 bases). CDR3 length equals 18 residues. Per germline, CDR1 SGHVS and CDR2 FQNEAQ. Trimming cost V 5 bases and J 4 bases, with 26 bases left between them. CDR3 residues: CASSPRLFRQTGPYGYTF. In DNA, the CDR3 is TGTGCCAGCAGCCCCCGCCTGTTCCGACAGACCGGTCCCTATGGCTACACCTTC.

This clonotype occurred once. Being one base from a much bigger clone, this may be a read error. The chain uses TRBV10-3 and TRBJ2-5, with D possibly matching TRBD1 (5 bases). The V gene lost 3 bases and the J gene lost 4 bases, with 6 bases spanning the gap. CDR3 length equals 12 residues. Germline lookup yields CDR1 ENHRY and CDR2 SYGVKD. The DNA for the CDR3 is TGTGCCATCAGTGACCAGGGAGAGACCCAGTACTTC. Translating gives CAISDQGETQYF.

The rearrangement joins TRBV12-3 or TRBV12-4 to TRBJ1-5, with 8 bases aligning to TRBD1. Germline trimming cut 6 bases from V and 3 bases from J; bases unmatched to any gene: 7. The length of the CDR3 is 15 residues. The DNA of the CDR3 is TGTGCCAGCAGCCCGATGGACAGGGCCAATCAGCCCCAGCATTTT. It codes for CASSPMDRANQPQHF.

V and J are TRBV20-1 and TRBJ2-7; D tentatively fits TRBD1 or TRBD2 (5 bases each). Germline V CDR1 and CDR2: DFQATT, SNEGSKA (reference sequence). The CDR3 is made up of 12 amino acids. With 8 bases removed from V and 0 bases from J, the gap between germline ends came to 11 bases. The DNA for the CDR3 is TGCAGTCGGGGACGGCCCTCCTACGAGCAGTACTTC. Its translation is CSRGRPSYEQYF.

In its sample, this clonotype was seen many times. Here the CDR3 DNA reads TGTGCCAGCAGAGCTAGGACGGACCTGGGGGGCTACACCTTC. This sequence encodes CASRARTDLGGYTF. This rearrangement joins TRBV5-4 to TRBJ1-2, with no clear D. The CDR3 extends over 14 amino acids. V was shortened by 5 bases and J by 8 bases, with 19 bases between the two germline ends. Germline CDR1 is SGHNT and CDR2 is YYREEE (reference sequence). The full variable domain, its missing parts supplied by reference TRBV5-4 and TRBJ1-2, is ETGVTQSPTHLIKTRGQQVTLRCSSQSGHNTVSWYQQALGQGPQFIFQYYREEENGRGNFPPRFSGLQFPNYSSELNVNALELDDSALYLCASRARTDLGGYTFGSGTRLTVV.

This clonotype was detected only a few times. V usage is TRBV20-1 and J usage is TRBJ2-2, with 7 positions matching TRBD2. The CDR3 length is 14 residues. Trimming at V came to 5 bases and at J to 0 bases, leaving 3 bases not matched to a gene. Germline V gene sequence: CDR1 DFQATT, CDR2 SNEGSKA (reference sequence). The CDR3: CSAVSGANTGELFF. The DNA of the CDR3 is TGCAGTGCTGTAAGCGGGGCGAACACCGGGGAGCTGTTTTTT.

A few counts support this clonotype. The chain employs TRBV20-1 and TRBJ2-5; the D gene is possibly TRBD1 (6 bases). Trimming pared 5 bases from V and 14 bases from J, leaving 18 bases between. The CDR3 length is 11 residues. Germline V CDR1 and CDR2: DFQATT, SNEGSKA (reference sequence). CDR3 region: CSASGTRRPYF. The CDR3 DNA follows: TGCAGTGCTTCCGGGACACGCCGTCCTTACTTC.

The sample holds one count of this clonotype. The genes are TRBV20-1 and TRBJ2-5; possible D gene TRBD2, 6 bases. V was trimmed by 3 bases and J by 5 bases, leaving 13 bases between them. Germline CDR1 DFQATT, CDR2 SNEGSKA (reference sequence). There are 13 residues in the CDR3. CDR3 sequence: CSASRRDGETQYF. CDR3 sequence (DNA): TGCAGTGCTAGTCGGCGGGACGGGGAGACCCAGTACTTC.

Ten or more counts support this clonotype. The V and J genes are TRBV15 and TRBJ2-7, with D perhaps assigned TRBD1 or TRBD2 (5 bases each). V was clipped by 3 bases and J by 7 bases, with 19 bases between them. CDR3 length: 15 residues. Germline lookup yields CDR1 LNHNV and CDR2 YYDKDF (reference sequence). The CDR3: CATSSYVVGVGEQYF. CDR3 bases: TGTGCCACCAGCAGTTATGTGGTGGGGGTGGGAGAGCAGTACTTC.

Ten or more counts support this clonotype. This chain links TRBV20-1 with TRBJ1-6, with 10 bases matching TRBD1. CDR1 and CDR2 (germline): DFQATT, SNEGSKA (reference sequence). CDR3 size: 14 residues. The J segment lost 8 bases and the V segment lost 6 bases, leaving 7 bases of the junction unmatched. DNA of the CDR3: TGCAGTGCCGGGGACAGGGGAGGGGATTCACCCCTCCACTTT. The encoded protein is CSAGDRGGDSPLHF.

The J gene is TRBJ1-4, the V gene TRBV7-6, with D uncertain. Germline V gene lookup returns CDR1 SGHVS and CDR2 FNYEAQ. The V and J ends lost 4 bases and 4 bases respectively, with 16 bases between them. This CDR3 spans 16 amino acids. The CDR3 DNA follows: TGTGCCAGCAGCTCACGTAAGGGTTACGGTAATGAAAAACTGTTTTTT. It yields the protein CASSSRKGYGNEKLFF.

The genes are TRBV10-3 and TRBJ2-1, with 11 bases fitting TRBD2. The CDR3 loop spans 17 amino acids. The V gene end was trimmed by 5 bases and the J gene end by 0 bases; junction bases not matched to a gene: 6. The V gene's germline CDR1 is ENHRY and CDR2 SYGVKD. This chain's CDR3 is CAISPGLAGSSYNEQFF. CDR3 sequence (DNA): TGTGCCATCAGTCCCGGACTAGCGGGTAGCTCCTACAATGAGCAGTTCTTC.

With respect to this clonotype: One end of the junction fails to match germline, which may point to a read error. The CDR3: CTSRVTGSPLHF. The CDR3 region has the DNA TGTACCAGCAGAGTTACTGGTTCACCCCTCCACTTT. The V gene is TRBV25-1, the J gene TRBJ1-6, with D unresolved. CDR3 length: 12 amino acids. CDR1 is MGHDK, CDR2 SYGVNS, per germline.

The chain carries TRBV7-7 and TRBJ1-5; D uncertain. Trimming cost V 1 base and J 3 bases, with 7 bases left between them. The CDR3 runs 14 residues. CDR1 is SSHAT, CDR2 FNYEAQ, per germline (reference sequence). The CDR3 DNA follows: TGTGCCAGCAGCTTAGAACAGCTCAATCAGCCCCAGCATTTT. Protein: CASSLEQLNQPQHF.

This clonotype turned up a few times. The rearrangement uses TRBV10-3 and TRBJ2-7; D possibly corresponds to TRBD1 (5 bases). Trimming cost V 2 bases and J 0 bases, with 17 bases left between them. The CDR3 runs 17 residues. Germline loops: CDR1 ENHRY, CDR2 SYGVKD. CDR3 bases: TGTGCCATCAGTGAGGCCCATCGGCACAGGTTCTCCTACGAGCAGTACTTC. As protein: CAISEAHRHRFSYEQYF.

Ten or more counts support this clonotype. The chain uses TRBV5-1 and TRBJ2-5; maybe TRBD1 (6 bases). From germline, CDR1 is SGHRS and CDR2 YFSETQ. V was clipped by 0 bases and J by 1 base, with 10 bases between them. The CDR3 is 15 residues long. CDR3 DNA: TGCGCCAGCAGCTTGGGGGGGACAACCCAAGAGACCCAGTACTTC. Its translation is CASSLGGTTQETQYF.

There are a few counts of this clonotype. The rearrangement links TRBV5-1 to TRBJ1-6, with 8 bases fitting TRBD1. Germline CDR1 SGHRS, CDR2 YFSETQ. CDR3 length equals 15 residues. V dropped 0 bases and J dropped 9; count of bases not matched to a gene: 5. CDR3 sequence reads: CASSLDQGAGSPLHF. CDR3 DNA sequence: TGCGCCAGCAGCTTGGATCAGGGGGCAGGTTCACCCCTCCACTTT.

This clonotype was recorded at least ten times. The chain links TRBV5-4 to TRBJ1-6; perhaps TRBD1 as D (5 bases). This CDR3 spans 15 amino acids. V was cut by 4 bases and J by 7 bases, with 15 bases left in between. CDR1 is SGHNT and CDR2 is YYREEE in the germline V gene (reference sequence). DNA for the CDR3: TGTGCCAGCAGCACCAGGGCTGATAAGAATTCACCCCTCCACTTT. This encodes CASSTRADKNSPLHF.